Shown below are 20 T cell receptor beta chains from a single sample sequenced in a study of T cell clones after liver transplantation. TCRdb's copy holds only in-frame clones and misses some; the assay was immunoSEQ multiplex PCR. This table holds around 80,000 clones, 65% to 85% found once. Here the sequenced sample was CD4+ T cells from blood, taken almost 47 months after liver transplant. Receptors were obtained from a human patient who received a liver transplant. Part of the T cells may come from the graft donor.

This clone has just one count. The chain carries TRBV29-1 and TRBJ2-2; D call uncertain. Per the germline V gene, CDR1 is SQVTM and CDR2 is ANQGSEA. The CDR3 contains 11 residues. V gave up 4 bases and J gave up 3 bases, with 3 bases separating them. The CDR3: CSVGDTGELFF. CDR3 DNA: TGCAGCGTTGGGGACACCGGGGAGCTGTTTTTT.

The chain joins TRBV7-3 to TRBJ2-2; the match to TRBD2 covers 8 bases. The V gene end was trimmed by 2 bases and the J gene end by 6 bases; junction bases not matched to a gene: 2. The CDR3 runs to 14 residues. Germline V lookup: CDR1 SGHTA, CDR2 FQGTGA. For the CDR3, the DNA is TGTGCCAGCAGCTTAGGACTAGCTGCCGGGGAGCTGTTTTTT. It specifies CASSLGLAAGELFF.

This clone was counted a single time. This chain links TRBV21-1 with TRBJ1-3; the D call TRBD1 from the table was never checked on the DNA. TRBV21-1 is annotated as a pseudogene. This CDR3 contains 19 residues. The DNA for the CDR3 is TGTGCCAGCAGCAAAGGGGGGGACAGGGGTCTCCACTCTGGAAACACCATATATTTT. It codes for CASSKGGDRGLHSGNTIYF.

Of note for this clone: The sample contains more than one DNA sequence encoding this CDR3. The CDR3 reads CASSLGPQETQYF. For the CDR3, the DNA is TGTGCCAGCAGCTTGGGACCACAAGAGACCCAGTACTTC. This chain links TRBV5-4 with TRBJ2-5; no reliable D call. The V end was cut by 0 bases, the J end by 2 bases, with 5 bases between. Looked up from germline, CDR1 is SGHNT and CDR2 is YYREEE (reference sequence). The CDR3 covers 13 residues.

V gene TRBV9 combines with J gene TRBJ1-1; TRBD1 aligns across 8 bases. Germline loops: CDR1 SGDLS, CDR2 YYNGEE. With 3 bases clipped from V and 3 bases from J, the junction kept 7 bases outside the gene matches. The CDR3 sequence is 15 residues long. CDR3 amino acids: CASSARQGYYTEAFF. The CDR3, as DNA: TGTGCCAGCAGCGCGAGACAGGGGTATTACACTGAAGCTTTCTTT.

This rearrangement joins TRBV7-3 to TRBJ2-6, with D unclear. The germline gives CDR1 SGHTA, CDR2 FQGTGA. The CDR3 contains 15 residues. The ends were cut back, 5 bases at V and 3 bases at J, with 11 bases in the middle. Here the CDR3 reads CASSQAPLGANVLTF. The DNA for the CDR3 is TGTGCCAGCAGCCAAGCCCCGCTTGGGGCCAACGTCCTGACTTTC.

The V and J genes are TRBV7-9 and TRBJ2-7; 8 bases are shared with TRBD1. From germline, CDR1 is SEHNR and CDR2 FQNEAQ (reference sequence). The CDR3 sequence is 14 residues long. The J segment lost 4 bases and the V segment lost 4 bases, leaving 6 bases of the junction unmatched. CDR3 nucleotide sequence: TGTGCCAGCAGCTATTCCGGACAGGGTTACGAGCAGTACTTC. Its translation: CASSYSGQGYEQYF.

The chain carries TRBV5-6 and TRBJ2-5; D is possibly TRBD2 (5 bases). Trimming cost V 0 bases and J 5 bases, with 8 bases left between them. The CDR3 is 13 residues long. CDR1 and CDR2 (germline): SGHDT, YYEEEE. Written as DNA, the CDR3 is TGTGCCAGCAGCTTGGAAAGGGAGGAGACCCAGTACTTC. Translation gives CASSLEREETQYF.

This chain uses TRBV5-6 with TRBJ1-4; D may be TRBD1 (6 bases). This CDR3 region has 18 residues. In germline, CDR1 is SGHDT, CDR2 YYEEEE. Trimming removed 5 bases from V and 0 bases from J, with 20 bases in between. The CDR3 sequence is CASSLWGPHFATNEKLFF. CDR3 bases: TGTGCCAGCAGTCTTTGGGGGCCACACTTTGCAACTAATGAAAAACTGTTTTTT. Filled out from reference TRBV5-6 and TRBJ1-4, the complete variable domain reads DAGVTQSPTHLIKTRGQQVTLRCSPKSGHDTVSWYQQALGQGPQFIFQYYEEEERQRGNFPDRFSGHQFPNYSSELNVNALLLGDSALYLCASSLWGPHFATNEKLFFGSGTQLSVL.

The chain joins TRBV5-4 to TRBJ1-1; the D is unclear. From germline, CDR1 is SGHNT and CDR2 YYREEE (reference sequence). Trimming shortened V by 4 bases and J by 0 bases, and 13 bases separated the two germline ends. The CDR3 covers 15 residues. The CDR3 spells CASSGWTDMNTEAFF. Here the CDR3 DNA reads TGTGCCAGCAGCGGGTGGACCGATATGAACACTGAAGCTTTCTTT. Full variable domain (remainder filled in from reference TRBV5-4 and TRBJ1-1): ETGVTQSPTHLIKTRGQQVTLRCSSQSGHNTVSWYQQALGQGPQFIFQYYREEENGRGNFPPRFSGLQFPNYSSELNVNALELDDSALYLCASSGWTDMNTEAFFGQGTRLTVV.

About this clone itself: At the DNA level, this CDR3 is encoded by other sequences in the same sample as well. The V call is TRBV5-1, the J call TRBJ2-2, with 9 bases fitting TRBD2. V shed 5 bases, J shed 1 base, and the junction held 3 bases outside the gene matches. Per germline, CDR1 SGHRS and CDR2 YFSETQ. The CDR3 has 15 residues. The DNA for the CDR3 is TGCGCCAGCAGTGTGACTAGCGGGAACACCGGGGAGCTGTTTTTT. Translated, it gives CASSVTSGNTGELFF.

The chain links TRBV20-1 to TRBJ2-7; a weak D match, TRBD2 (5 bases). Per the germline V gene, CDR1 is DFQATT and CDR2 is SNEGSKA (reference sequence). This CDR3 contains 11 residues. V was clipped by 7 bases and J by 3 bases, with 10 bases between them. CDR3 sequence reads: CSVGVIYEQYF. Written as DNA, the CDR3 is TGCAGTGTGGGAGTTATCTACGAGCAGTACTTC.

This chain uses TRBV2 with TRBJ1-1, with D unresolved. The CDR3 contains 13 residues. The V gene lost 10 bases and the J gene lost 0 bases, with 12 bases spanning the gap. Per germline, CDR1 SNHLY and CDR2 FYNNEI. The CDR3 nucleotides are TGTGCCACCCATAAGCACGTGAACACTGAAGCTTTCTTT. It is translated as CATHKHVNTEAFF.

Remarks on this clone: Additional DNA sequences in this sample encode the identical CDR3. The DNA for the CDR3 is TGTGCCTGGAGGGGCGGGAGAAAAAACACCGGGGAGCTGTTTTTT. Protein product: CAWRGGRKNTGELFF. This chain joins TRBV30 and TRBJ2-2, with TRBD2 matching over 7 bases. The CDR3 is 15 residues long. CDR1 and CDR2 (germline): GTSNPN, SVGIG (reference sequence). V dropped 3 bases and J dropped 2; count of bases not matched to a gene: 6.

This chain uses TRBV5-1 with TRBJ1-1; TRBD1 matches at 7 bases. CDR1 SGHRS and CDR2 YFSETQ come from the germline V gene. This CDR3 contains 15 residues. The V and J ends lost 4 bases and 7 bases, in that order; junction bases with no gene match: 13. CDR3 bases: TGCGCCAGCAGCACCACAGGGGCGGGAATTGGTGAAGCTTTCTTT. It codes for CASSTTGAGIGEAFF.

The chain couples TRBV7-6 to TRBJ2-7; D is tentatively TRBD1 or TRBD2 (5 bases each). The germline V gene encodes CDR1 SGHVS and CDR2 FNYEAQ. The CDR3 spans 14 residues. Trimming removed 5 bases from V and 6 bases from J, with 17 bases in between. The CDR3 coding sequence is TGTGCCAGCAGCCCCCCCAGGGACGGGGTCGAGCAGTACTTC. This translates into CASSPPRDGVEQYF.

The chain uses TRBV6-1 and TRBJ1-1; TRBD1 agrees at 9 bases. V was clipped by 5 bases and J by 4 bases; unmatched bases: 8. The germline V gene has CDR1 MNHNS and CDR2 SASEGT. The CDR3 runs 15 residues. CDR3: CASSPRWTGVTEAFF. CDR3 DNA: TGTGCCAGCAGTCCCCGATGGACAGGGGTCACTGAAGCTTTCTTT.

This chain joins TRBV4-1 and TRBJ2-3, with D perhaps matching TRBD2 (7 bases). With 3 bases removed from V and 5 bases from J, the gap between germline ends came to 21 bases. The CDR3 has 17 residues. Per germline, CDR1 MGHRA and CDR2 YSYEKL. CDR3 loop: CASSHPVGGAGEDTQYF. The CDR3 nucleotides read TGCGCCAGCAGCCACCCCGTGGGGGGGGCGGGGGAAGATACGCAGTATTTT.

This clone was counted only a few times. This chain uses TRBV2 with TRBJ2-2, with D possibly being TRBD2 (6 bases). Germline CDR1 SNHLY, CDR2 FYNNEI. V was trimmed by 6 bases and J by 5 bases, leaving 10 bases between them. The CDR3 has 13 residues. CDR3 protein: CASRETRTGELFF. CDR3 bases: TGTGCCAGCAGGGAGACTAGAACCGGGGAGCTGTTTTTT. Filled out from reference TRBV2 and TRBJ2-2, the complete variable domain reads EPEVTQTPSHQVTQMGQEVILRCVPISNHLYFYWYRQILGQKVEFLVSFYNNEISEKSEIFDDQFSVERPDGSNFTLKIRSTKLEDSAMYFCASRETRTGELFFGEGSRLTVL.

The V gene is TRBV19, the J gene TRBJ2-1; TRBD2 matches 7 bases. Germline V gives CDR1 LNHDA, CDR2 SQIVND (reference sequence). The CDR3 covers 15 residues. The trim removed 5 bases at V and 9 bases at J, leaving 13 bases unmatched. The CDR3 DNA is TGTGCCAGTAGTGGGATAACGGGGAGACTAGCTGAGCAGTTCTTC. Its translation is CASSGITGRLAEQFF. The full variable domain, its missing parts supplied by reference TRBV19 and TRBJ2-1, is DGGITQSPKYLFRKEGQNVTLSCEQNLNHDAMYWYRQDPGQGLRLIYYSQIVNDFQKGDIAEGYSVSREKKESFPLTVTSAQKNPTAFYLCASSGITGRLAEQFFGPGTRLTVL.